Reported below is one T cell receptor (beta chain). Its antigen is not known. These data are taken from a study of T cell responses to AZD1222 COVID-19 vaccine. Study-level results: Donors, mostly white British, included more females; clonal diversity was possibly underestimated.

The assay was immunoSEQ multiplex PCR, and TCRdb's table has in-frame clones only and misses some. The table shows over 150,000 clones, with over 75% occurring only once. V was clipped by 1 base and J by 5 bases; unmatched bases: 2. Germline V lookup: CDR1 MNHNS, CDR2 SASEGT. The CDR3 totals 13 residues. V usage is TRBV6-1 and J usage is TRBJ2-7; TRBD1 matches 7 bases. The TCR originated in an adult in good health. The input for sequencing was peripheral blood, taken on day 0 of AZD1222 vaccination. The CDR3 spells CASSEGDSHEQYF. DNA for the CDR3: TGTGCCAGCAGTGAAGGGGACAGTCACGAGCAGTACTTC.